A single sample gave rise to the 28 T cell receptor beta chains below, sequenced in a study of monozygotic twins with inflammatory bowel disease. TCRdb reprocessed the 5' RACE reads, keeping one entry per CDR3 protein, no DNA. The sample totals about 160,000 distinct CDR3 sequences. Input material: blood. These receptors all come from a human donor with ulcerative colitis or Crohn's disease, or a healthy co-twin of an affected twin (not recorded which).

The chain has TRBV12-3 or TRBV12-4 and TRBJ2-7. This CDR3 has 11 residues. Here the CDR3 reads CASSLYHEQYF.

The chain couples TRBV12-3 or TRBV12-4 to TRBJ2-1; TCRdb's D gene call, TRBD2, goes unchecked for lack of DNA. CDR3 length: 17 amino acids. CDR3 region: CASLGGRAGDGYNEQFF.

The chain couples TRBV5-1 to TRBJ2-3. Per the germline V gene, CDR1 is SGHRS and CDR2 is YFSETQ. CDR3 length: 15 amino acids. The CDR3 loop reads CASSPLATVPDTQYF.

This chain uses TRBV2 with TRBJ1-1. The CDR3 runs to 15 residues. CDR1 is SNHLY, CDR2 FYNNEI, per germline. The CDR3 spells CASSVKEGLNTEAFF.

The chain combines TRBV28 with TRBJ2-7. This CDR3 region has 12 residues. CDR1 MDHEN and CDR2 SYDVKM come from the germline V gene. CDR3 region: CASSLLAAEQYF.

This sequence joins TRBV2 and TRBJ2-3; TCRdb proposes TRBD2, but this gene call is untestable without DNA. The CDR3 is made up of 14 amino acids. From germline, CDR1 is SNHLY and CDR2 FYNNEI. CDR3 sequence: CATQGTSTRGTQYF.

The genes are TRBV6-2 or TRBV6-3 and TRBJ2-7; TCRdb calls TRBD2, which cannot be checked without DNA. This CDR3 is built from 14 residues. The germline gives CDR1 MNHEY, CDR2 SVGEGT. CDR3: CASRLRLVAYEQYF.

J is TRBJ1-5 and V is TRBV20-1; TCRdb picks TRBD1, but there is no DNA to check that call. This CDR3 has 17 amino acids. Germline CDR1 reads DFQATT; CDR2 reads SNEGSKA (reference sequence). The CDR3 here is CSARKGDRMASNQPQHF.

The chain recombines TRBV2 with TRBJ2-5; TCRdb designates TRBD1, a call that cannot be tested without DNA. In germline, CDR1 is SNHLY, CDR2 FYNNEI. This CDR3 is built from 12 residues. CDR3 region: CASAQGRETQYF.

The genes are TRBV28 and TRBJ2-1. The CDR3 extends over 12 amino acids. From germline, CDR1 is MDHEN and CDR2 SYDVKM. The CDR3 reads CASSLLGNEQFF. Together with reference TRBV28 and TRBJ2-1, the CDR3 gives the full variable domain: DVKVTQSSRYLVKRTGEKVFLECVQDMDHENMFWYRQDPGLGLRLIYFSYDVKMKEKGDIPEGYSVSREKKERFSLILESASTNQTSMYLCASSLLGNEQFFGPGTRLTVL.

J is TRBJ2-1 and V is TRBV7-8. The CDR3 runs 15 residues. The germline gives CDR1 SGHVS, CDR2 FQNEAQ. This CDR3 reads CASILSSRGLNEQFF.

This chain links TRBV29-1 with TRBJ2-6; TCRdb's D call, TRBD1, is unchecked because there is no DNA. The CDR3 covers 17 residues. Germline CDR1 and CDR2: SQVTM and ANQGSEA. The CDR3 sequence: CSVAGVYGNSGANVLTF.

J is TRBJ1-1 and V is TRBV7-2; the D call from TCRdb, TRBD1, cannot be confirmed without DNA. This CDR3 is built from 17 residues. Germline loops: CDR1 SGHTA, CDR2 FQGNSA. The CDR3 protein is CASSPGQGLPLNTEAFF.

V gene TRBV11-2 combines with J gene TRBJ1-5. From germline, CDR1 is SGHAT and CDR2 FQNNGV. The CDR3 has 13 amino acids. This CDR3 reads CASSLTSNQPQHF.

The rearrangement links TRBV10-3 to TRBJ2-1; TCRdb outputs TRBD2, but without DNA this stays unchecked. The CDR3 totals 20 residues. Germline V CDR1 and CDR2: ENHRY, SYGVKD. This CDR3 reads CAISEGPRVAGLLLYNEQFF.

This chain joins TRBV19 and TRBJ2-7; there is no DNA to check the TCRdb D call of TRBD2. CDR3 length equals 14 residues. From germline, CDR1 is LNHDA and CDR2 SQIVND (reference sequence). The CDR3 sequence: CASSIGTSDYEQYF.

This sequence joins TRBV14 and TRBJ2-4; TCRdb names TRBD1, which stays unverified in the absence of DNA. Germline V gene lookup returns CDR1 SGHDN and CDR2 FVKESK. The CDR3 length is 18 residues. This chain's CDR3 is CASSQRRATGMDKNIQYF.

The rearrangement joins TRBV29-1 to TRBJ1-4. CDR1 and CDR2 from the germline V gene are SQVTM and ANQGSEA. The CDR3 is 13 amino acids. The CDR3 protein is CSVVGGVGEKLFF.

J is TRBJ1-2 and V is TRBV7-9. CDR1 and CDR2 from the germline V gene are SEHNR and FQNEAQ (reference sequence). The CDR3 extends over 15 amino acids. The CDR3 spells CASSLEDGRFYGYTF.

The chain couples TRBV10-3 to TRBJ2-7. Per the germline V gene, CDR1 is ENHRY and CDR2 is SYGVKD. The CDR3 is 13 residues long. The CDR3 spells CAITPSESYEQYF.

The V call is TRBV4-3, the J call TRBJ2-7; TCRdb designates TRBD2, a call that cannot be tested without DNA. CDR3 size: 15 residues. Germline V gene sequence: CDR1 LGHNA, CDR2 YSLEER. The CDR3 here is CASSQERVLSYEQYF.

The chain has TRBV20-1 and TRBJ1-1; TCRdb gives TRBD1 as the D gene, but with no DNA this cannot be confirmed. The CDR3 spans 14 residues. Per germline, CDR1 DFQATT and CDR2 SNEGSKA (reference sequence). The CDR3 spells CSALDRGRGTEAFF.

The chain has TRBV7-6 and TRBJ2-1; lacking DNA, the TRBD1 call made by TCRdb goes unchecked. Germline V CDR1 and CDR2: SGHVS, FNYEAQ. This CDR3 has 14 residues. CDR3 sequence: CASSLEGGRNEQFF.

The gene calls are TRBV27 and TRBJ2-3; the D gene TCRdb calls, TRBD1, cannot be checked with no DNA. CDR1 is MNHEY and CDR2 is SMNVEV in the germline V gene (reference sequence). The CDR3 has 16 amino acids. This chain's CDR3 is CASSLLGAQGADTQYF.

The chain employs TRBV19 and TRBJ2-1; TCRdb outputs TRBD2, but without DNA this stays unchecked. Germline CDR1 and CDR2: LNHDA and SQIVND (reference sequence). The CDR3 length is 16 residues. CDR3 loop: CASSIPSGLVYNEQFF.

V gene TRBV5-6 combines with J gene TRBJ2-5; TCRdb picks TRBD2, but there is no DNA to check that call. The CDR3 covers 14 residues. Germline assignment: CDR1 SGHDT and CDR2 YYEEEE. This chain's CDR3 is CASSSPTSWETQYF. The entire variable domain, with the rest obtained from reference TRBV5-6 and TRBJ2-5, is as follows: DAGVTQSPTHLIKTRGQQVTLRCSPKSGHDTVSWYQQALGQGPQFIFQYYEEEERQRGNFPDRFSGHQFPNYSSELNVNALLLGDSALYLCASSSPTSWETQYFGPGTRLLVL.

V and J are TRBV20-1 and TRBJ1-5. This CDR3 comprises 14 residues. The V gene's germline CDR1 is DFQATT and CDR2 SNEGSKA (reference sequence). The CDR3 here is CSARDQSGSKPQHF.

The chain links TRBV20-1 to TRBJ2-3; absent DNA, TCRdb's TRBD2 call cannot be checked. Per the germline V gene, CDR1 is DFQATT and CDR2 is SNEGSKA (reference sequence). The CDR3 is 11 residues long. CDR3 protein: CSAGGRDTQYF.